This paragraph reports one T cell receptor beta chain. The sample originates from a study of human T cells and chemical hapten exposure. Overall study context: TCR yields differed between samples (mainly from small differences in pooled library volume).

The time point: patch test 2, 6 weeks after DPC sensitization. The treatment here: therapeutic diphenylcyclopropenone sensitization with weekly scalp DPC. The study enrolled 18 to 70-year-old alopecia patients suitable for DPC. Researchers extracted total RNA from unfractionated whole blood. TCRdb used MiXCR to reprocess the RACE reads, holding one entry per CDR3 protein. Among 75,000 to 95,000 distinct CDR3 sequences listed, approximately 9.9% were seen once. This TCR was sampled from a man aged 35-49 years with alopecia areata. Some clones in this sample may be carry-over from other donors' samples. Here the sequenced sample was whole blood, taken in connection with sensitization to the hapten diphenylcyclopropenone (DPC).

The CDR3 bases are TGCAGTGCCTCCGGGACTAGCGGGTTCACAGATACGCAGTATTTT. Protein product: CSASGTSGFTDTQYF. This chain joins TRBV20-1 and TRBJ2-3; 12 bases fit TRBD2. Germline lookup yields CDR1 DFQATT and CDR2 SNEGSKA (reference sequence). Trimming took 6 bases from V and 2 from J; bases not matched to a gene: 6. This CDR3 contains 15 residues.